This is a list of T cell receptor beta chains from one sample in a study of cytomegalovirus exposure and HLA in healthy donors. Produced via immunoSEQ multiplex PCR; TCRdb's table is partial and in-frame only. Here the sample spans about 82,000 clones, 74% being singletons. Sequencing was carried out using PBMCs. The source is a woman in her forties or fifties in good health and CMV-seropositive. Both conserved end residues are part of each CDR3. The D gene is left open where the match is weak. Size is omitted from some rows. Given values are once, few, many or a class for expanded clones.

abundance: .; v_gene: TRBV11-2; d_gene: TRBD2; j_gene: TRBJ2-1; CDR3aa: CASSLRTSDLYNEQFF; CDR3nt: TGTGCCAGCAGCTTACGAACTAGCGACCTCTACAATGAGCAGTTCTTC
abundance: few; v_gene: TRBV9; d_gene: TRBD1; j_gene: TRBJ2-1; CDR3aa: CASSSGTGTPQQFF; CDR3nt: TGTGCCAGCAGCTCCGGGACAGGGACCCCACAGCAGTTCTTC
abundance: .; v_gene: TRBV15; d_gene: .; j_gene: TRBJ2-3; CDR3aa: CATTDAGSTDTQYF; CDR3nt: TGTGCCACCACCGACGCGGGATCCACAGATACGCAGTATTTT
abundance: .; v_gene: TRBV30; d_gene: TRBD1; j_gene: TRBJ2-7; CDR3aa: CAWTRQGAYEQYF; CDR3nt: TGTGCCTGGACCCGACAGGGCGCTTACGAGCAGTACTTC
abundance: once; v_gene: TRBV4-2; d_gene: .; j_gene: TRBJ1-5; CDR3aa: CASSQEPFTQSNSNQPQHF; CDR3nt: TGTGCTAGCAGCCAAGAACCTTTTACACAGAGCAATAGCAATCAGCCCCAGCATTTT
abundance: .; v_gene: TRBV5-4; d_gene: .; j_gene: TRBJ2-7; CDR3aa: CASSLGTPEQYF; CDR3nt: TGTGCCAGCAGCTTGGGTACTCCTGAGCAGTACTTC
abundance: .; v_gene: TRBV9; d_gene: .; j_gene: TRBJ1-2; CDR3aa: CASSGPSGYTF; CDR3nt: TGTGCCAGCAGCGGCCCGAGCGGCTACACCTTC
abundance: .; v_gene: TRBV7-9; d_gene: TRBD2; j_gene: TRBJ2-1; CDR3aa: CASSHSGSSYNEQFF; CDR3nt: TGTGCCAGCAGCCATAGCGGGAGCTCCTACAATGAGCAGTTCTTC
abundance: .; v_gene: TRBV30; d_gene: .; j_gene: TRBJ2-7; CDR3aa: CAWGRGPYYEQYF; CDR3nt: TGTGCCTGGGGCAGAGGGCCTTACTACGAGCAGTACTTC
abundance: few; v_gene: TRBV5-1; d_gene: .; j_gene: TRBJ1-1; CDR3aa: CASSSQPMNTEAFF; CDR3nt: TGCGCCAGCAGCTCCCAACCTATGAACACTGAAGCTTTCTTT
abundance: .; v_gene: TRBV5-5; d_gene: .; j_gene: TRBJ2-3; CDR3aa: CASSQDNPTPTGTQYF; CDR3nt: TGTGCCAGCAGCCAAGACAACCCAACTCCCACAGGTACGCAGTATTTT
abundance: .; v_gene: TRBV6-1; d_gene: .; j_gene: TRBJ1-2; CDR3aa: CASSRGSGYTF; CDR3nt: TGTGCCAGCAGTAGGGGTTCGGGCTACACCTTC
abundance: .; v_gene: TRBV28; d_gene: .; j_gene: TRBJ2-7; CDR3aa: CASRGGGAGSYEQYF; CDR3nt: TGTGCCAGCAGGGGGGGAGGAGCGGGCTCCTACGAGCAGTACTTC
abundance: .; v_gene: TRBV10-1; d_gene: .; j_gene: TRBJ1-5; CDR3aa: CASTNQGNQPQHF; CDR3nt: TGCGCCAGCACTAACCAGGGCAATCAGCCCCAGCATTTT
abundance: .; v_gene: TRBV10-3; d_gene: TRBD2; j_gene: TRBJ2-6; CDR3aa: CAISETAGGLTGANVLTF; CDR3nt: TGTGCCATCAGTGAGACCGCGGGAGGGCTTACTGGGGCCAACGTCCTGACTTTC
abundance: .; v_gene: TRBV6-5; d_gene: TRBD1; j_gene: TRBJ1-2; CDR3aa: CASSLGVGTGSGYTF; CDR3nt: TGTGCCAGCAGTTTAGGGGTTGGGACAGGGAGTGGCTACACCTTC
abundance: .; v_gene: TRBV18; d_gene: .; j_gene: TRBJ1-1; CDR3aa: CASSPRGTEGAFF; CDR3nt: TGTGCCAGCTCACCTCGAGGGACGGAGGGCGCTTTCTTT
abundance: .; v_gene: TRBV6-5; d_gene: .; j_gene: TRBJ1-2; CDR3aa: CASSYSEGGSGYTF; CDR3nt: TGTGCCAGCAGTTACTCGGAGGGGGGGAGCGGCTACACCTTC
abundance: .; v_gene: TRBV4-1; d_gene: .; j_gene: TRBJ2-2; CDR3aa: CASSHATGIGELFF; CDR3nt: TGCGCCAGCAGCCATGCCACAGGGATCGGGGAGCTGTTTTTT
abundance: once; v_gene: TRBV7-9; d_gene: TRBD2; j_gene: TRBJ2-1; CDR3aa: CASSHRLAGGQTYNEQFF; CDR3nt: TGTGCCAGCAGCCACCGACTAGCGGGAGGACAAACCTACAATGAGCAGTTCTTC
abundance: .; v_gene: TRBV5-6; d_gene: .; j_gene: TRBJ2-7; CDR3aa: CASSLGNRGYEQYF; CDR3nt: TGTGCCAGCAGCTTGGGAAATCGGGGGTACGAGCAGTACTTC
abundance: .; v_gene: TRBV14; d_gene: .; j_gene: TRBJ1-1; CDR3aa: CASSQVGWQHTEAFF; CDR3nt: TGTGCCAGCAGCCAGGTCGGGTGGCAACACACTGAAGCTTTCTTT
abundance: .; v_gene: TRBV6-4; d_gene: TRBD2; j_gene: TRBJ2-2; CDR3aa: CASSVGSGSTGELFF; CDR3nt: TGTGCCAGCAGTGTTGGTAGCGGGTCCACCGGGGAGCTGTTTTTT
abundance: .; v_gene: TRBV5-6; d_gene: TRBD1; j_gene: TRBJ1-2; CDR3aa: CASSTPGQGTSYTF; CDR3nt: TGTGCCAGCAGCACACCGGGACAGGGTACGAGCTACACCTTC
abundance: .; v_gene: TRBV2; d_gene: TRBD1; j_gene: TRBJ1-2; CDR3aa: CASSLRTGTAYGYTF; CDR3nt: TGTGCCAGCAGTCTTCGAACGGGGACAGCCTATGGCTACACCTTC
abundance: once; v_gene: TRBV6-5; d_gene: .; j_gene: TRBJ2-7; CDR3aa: CASSIEGSSYEQYF; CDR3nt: TGTGCCAGCAGCATCGAGGGTAGTTCCTACGAGCAGTACTTC
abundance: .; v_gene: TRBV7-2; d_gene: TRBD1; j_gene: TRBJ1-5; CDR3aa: CASSPMTGRQPQHF; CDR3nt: TGTGCCAGCAGCCCCATGACAGGGCGACAGCCCCAGCATTTT
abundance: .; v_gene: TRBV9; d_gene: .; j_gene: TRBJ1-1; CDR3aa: CASSSRQNTEAFF; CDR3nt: TGTGCCAGCAGCTCCAGACAAAACACTGAAGCTTTCTTT
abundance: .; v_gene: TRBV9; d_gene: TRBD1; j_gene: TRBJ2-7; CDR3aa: CASSPGTGRGSYEQYF; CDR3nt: TGTGCCAGCAGCCCAGGGACAGGCCGAGGGTCCTACGAGCAGTACTTC
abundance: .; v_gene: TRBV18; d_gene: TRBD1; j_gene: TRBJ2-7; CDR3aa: CASSPRTGVFHEQYF; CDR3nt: TGTGCCAGCTCACCCCGGACAGGGGTCTTCCACGAGCAGTACTTC
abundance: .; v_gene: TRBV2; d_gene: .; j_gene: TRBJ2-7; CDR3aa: CASSYLKGVAYEQYF; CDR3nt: TGTGCCAGCAGTTACCTGAAAGGAGTAGCCTACGAGCAGTACTTC
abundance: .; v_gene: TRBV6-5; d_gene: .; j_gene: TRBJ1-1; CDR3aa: CASSYAGTTNTKAFF; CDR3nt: TGTGCCAGCAGTTACGCCGGGACAACAAACACTAAAGCTTTCTTT
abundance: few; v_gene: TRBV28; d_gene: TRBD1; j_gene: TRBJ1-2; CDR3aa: CASSYYIGTGGKDGYTF; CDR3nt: TGTGCCAGCAGCTATTACATTGGGACAGGGGGTAAGGATGGCTACACCTTC
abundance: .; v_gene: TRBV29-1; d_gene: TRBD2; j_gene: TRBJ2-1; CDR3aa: CSVVTSGSEQFF; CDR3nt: TGCAGCGTTGTAACTAGCGGGTCTGAGCAGTTCTTC
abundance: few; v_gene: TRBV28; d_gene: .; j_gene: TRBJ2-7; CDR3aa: CASEGQGSHNEQYF; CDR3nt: TGTGCCAGCGAGGGGCAGGGGAGTCACAACGAGCAGTACTTC
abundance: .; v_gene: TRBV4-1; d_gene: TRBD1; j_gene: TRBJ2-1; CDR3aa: CASSQGDRDSNEQFF; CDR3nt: TGCGCCAGCAGCCAAGGGGACAGGGATTCCAATGAGCAGTTCTTC
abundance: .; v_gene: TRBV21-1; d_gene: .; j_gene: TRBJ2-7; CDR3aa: CASSKATTSGRDEQYF; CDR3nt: TGTGCCAGCAGCAAAGCAACTACTAGCGGGAGGGACGAGCAGTACTTC
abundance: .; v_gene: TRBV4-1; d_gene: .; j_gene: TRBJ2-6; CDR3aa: CASSHSQGSGANVLTF; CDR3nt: TGCGCCAGCAGCCATTCCCAGGGGTCTGGGGCCAACGTCCTGACTTTC
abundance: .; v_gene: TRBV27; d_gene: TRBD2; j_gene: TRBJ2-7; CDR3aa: CASRGLASYEQYF; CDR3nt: TGTGCCAGCCGCGGACTAGCTTCCTACGAGCAGTACTTC
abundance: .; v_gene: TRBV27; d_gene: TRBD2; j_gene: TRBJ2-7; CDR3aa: CASSFWSAGIAYEQYF; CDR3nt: TGTGCCAGCAGTTTTTGGTCAGCGGGAATAGCCTACGAGCAGTACTTC
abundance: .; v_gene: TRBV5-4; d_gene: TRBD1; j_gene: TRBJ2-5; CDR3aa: CASSLPQGGETQYF; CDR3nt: TGTGCCAGCAGCTTGCCACAAGGGGGCGAGACCCAGTACTTC
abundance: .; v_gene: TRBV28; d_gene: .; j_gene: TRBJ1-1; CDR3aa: CASSTPTVTNTEAFF; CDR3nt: TGTGCCAGCAGTACGCCGACAGTTACCAACACTGAAGCTTTCTTT
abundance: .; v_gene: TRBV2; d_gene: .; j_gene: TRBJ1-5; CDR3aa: CASSGQGSNQPQHF; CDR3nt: TGTGCCAGCAGCGGGCAGGGAAGCAATCAGCCCCAGCATTTT
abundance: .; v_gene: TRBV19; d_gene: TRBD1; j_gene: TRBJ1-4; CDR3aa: CASSISGTANEKLFF; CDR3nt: TGTGCCAGTAGTATATCCGGGACAGCTAATGAAAAACTGTTTTTT
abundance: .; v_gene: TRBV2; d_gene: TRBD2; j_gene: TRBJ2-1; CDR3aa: CASAPAGVGEQFF; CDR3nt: TGTGCCTCAGCCCCAGCGGGAGTGGGTGAGCAGTTCTTC
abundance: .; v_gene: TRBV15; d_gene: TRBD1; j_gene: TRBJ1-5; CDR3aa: CATSGQGRSNQPQHF; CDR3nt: TGTGCCACTTCGGGACAGGGGAGAAGCAATCAGCCCCAGCATTTT
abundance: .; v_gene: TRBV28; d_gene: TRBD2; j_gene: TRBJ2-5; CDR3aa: CASSASGWGETQYF; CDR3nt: TGTGCCAGCAGTGCTAGCGGATGGGGGGAGACCCAGTACTTC
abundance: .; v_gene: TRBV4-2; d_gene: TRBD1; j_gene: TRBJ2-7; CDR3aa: CASSRPGTGNEQYF; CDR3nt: TGTGCCAGCAGCCGTCCCGGGACAGGGAACGAGCAGTACTTC
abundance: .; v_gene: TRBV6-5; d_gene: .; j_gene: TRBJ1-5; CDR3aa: CASGGSNQPQHF; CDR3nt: TGTGCCAGCGGCGGTAGCAATCAGCCCCAGCATTTT
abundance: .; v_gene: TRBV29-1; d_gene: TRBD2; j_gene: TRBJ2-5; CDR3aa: CSVSSGSGETQYF; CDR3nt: TGCAGCGTCTCTAGCGGGAGTGGAGAGACCCAGTACTTC
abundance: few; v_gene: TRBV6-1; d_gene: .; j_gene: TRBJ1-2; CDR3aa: CASSTTGNYYGYTF; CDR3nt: TGTGCCAGCAGTACTACAGGGAATTACTATGGCTACACCTTC
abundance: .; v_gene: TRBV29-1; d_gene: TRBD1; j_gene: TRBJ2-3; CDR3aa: CSVLPTSRDRGKGLADTQYF; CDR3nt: TGCAGCGTTCTCCCTACCTCCCGGGACAGGGGAAAGGGGCTCGCAGATACGCAGTATTTT
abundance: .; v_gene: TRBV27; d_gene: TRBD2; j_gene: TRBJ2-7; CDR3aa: CASSPGGPYEQYF; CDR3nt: TGTGCCAGCAGCCCGGGAGGGCCCTACGAGCAGTACTTC